These 27 T cell receptor beta chains were sequenced from one sample in a study of early T cells in non-severe SARS-CoV-2 infection. Using its own MiXCR run on the 5' RACE reads, TCRdb lists one record per CDR3 protein. In the table there are some 80,000 distinct CDR3 sequences, about 12% of which are singletons. The input for sequencing was whole blood, taken at baseline. The receptors derive from an adult who was a healthcare worker with PCR-confirmed SARS-CoV-2 infection or an uninfected control (not recorded which). The donor label of this sample is uncertain.

This clonotype showed up many times. The genes are TRBV10-3 and TRBJ1-2, with a tentative D call TRBD1 (5 bases). There are 16 residues in the CDR3. Trimming stripped 2 bases from V and 4 bases from J, with 17 bases between. Germline CDR1 and CDR2: ENHRY and SYGVKD. This CDR3 reads CAISENPAGRLYGYTF. The CDR3 DNA reads TGTGCCATCAGTGAGAATCCGGCAGGGCGCCTCTATGGCTACACCTTC.

This clonotype was seen repeatedly, ten times or more. The chain joins TRBV27 to TRBJ1-1; 8 bases agree with TRBD1. V shed 5 bases, J shed 3 bases, and the junction held 2 bases outside the gene matches. CDR1 is MNHEY and CDR2 is SMNVEV in the germline V gene (reference sequence). CDR3 length equals 13 residues. The CDR3 DNA reads TGTGCCAGCAGTAAACAGGGGGACACTGAAGCTTTCTTT. Protein: CASSKQGDTEAFF.

The chain recombines TRBV2 with TRBJ2-1; 9 bases align to TRBD2. The CDR3 covers 15 residues. V dropped 7 bases and J dropped 3; count of bases not matched to a gene: 7. Germline V gives CDR1 SNHLY, CDR2 FYNNEI. As DNA, the CDR3 is TGTGCCAGCACGATAGCGGGAGTAGTCTACAATGAGCAGTTCTTC. Amino acids: CASTIAGVVYNEQFF.

In its sample, this clonotype was seen many times. The V and J genes are TRBV4-1 and TRBJ2-7; D remains unclear. V lost 4 bases to trimming and J lost 3 bases, with 16 bases between them. CDR1 is MGHRA and CDR2 is YSYEKL in the germline V gene. CDR3 length: 15 amino acids. The CDR3 loop reads CASSRSHGSIYEQYF. The DNA for the CDR3 is TGCGCCAGCAGCCGGTCCCACGGTAGTATCTACGAGCAGTACTTC.

This chain links TRBV29-1 with TRBJ2-3; 7 bases fit TRBD2. There are 13 residues in the CDR3. Germline V gives CDR1 SQVTM, CDR2 ANQGSEA. The ends lost 5 bases at V and 2 bases at J; junction bases unmatched: 4. CDR3 residues: CSVTGGTTDTQYF. CDR3 sequence (DNA): TGCAGCGTTACGGGGGGAACCACAGATACGCAGTATTTT.

The V call is TRBV20-1, the J call TRBJ2-7, with D perhaps being TRBD1 or TRBD2 (5 bases each). The CDR3 is 12 residues long. V lost 5 bases and J 2 bases, leaving 10 bases between the germline ends. Germline-derived CDR1 and CDR2 are DFQATT and SNEGSKA (reference sequence). DNA of the CDR3: TGCAGTGCTTGGGGGACCGCCTACGAGCAGTACTTC. Translated: CSAWGTAYEQYF.

This sequence joins TRBV7-3 and TRBJ2-3; tentatively, D is TRBD2 (5 bases). CDR3 length equals 14 residues. Trimming stripped 4 bases from V and 0 bases from J, with 8 bases between. Per the germline V gene, CDR1 is SGHTA and CDR2 is FQGTGA. CDR3 bases: TGTGCCAGCAGCTCGCAGCGGAGCACAGATACGCAGTATTTT. Its protein product is CASSSQRSTDTQYF.

The V gene is TRBV20-1, the J gene TRBJ2-1; 7 positions agree with TRBD2. The V gene's germline CDR1 is DFQATT and CDR2 SNEGSKA (reference sequence). The CDR3 covers 14 residues. The ends lost 4 bases at V and 6 bases at J; junction bases unmatched: 9. DNA of the CDR3: TGCAGTGCTATGCTGGCTAGCGGACTCAATGAGCAGTTCTTC. Amino acid sequence: CSAMLASGLNEQFF.

This clonotype was detected many times. The chain joins TRBV12-3 or TRBV12-4 to TRBJ2-7, with 7 nucleotides matching TRBD2. CDR3 length: 14 residues. V was clipped by 8 bases and J by 6 bases; unmatched bases: 13. The CDR3 loop reads CASGLRGVSGEQYF. CDR3 bases: TGTGCCAGCGGCCTTCGGGGGGTTAGTGGCGAGCAGTACTTC.

This clonotype showed up just a few times. V gene TRBV7-3 combines with J gene TRBJ1-1; D unresolved. Germline V lookup: CDR1 SGHTA, CDR2 FQGTGA. The V and J ends lost 5 bases and 1 base respectively, with 5 bases between them. The CDR3 loop spans 12 amino acids. CDR3 bases: TGTGCCAGCAGCCGCACGAACACTGAAGCTTTCTTT. Translated, it gives CASSRTNTEAFF.

Only a few counts were recorded for this clonotype. The genes are TRBV3-1 and TRBJ1-1; D gene unclear. The V and J ends lost 4 bases and 3 bases respectively, with 9 bases between them. The CDR3 contains 13 residues. Looked up from germline, CDR1 is LGHDT and CDR2 is YNNKEL (reference sequence). In DNA, the CDR3 is TGTGCCAGCAGCCGATGGGAGGACACTGAAGCTTTCTTT. Encoded protein: CASSRWEDTEAFF.

The genes are TRBV20-1 and TRBJ1-2; D gene unclear. This CDR3 contains 16 residues. CDR1 is DFQATT, CDR2 SNEGSKA, per germline (reference sequence). Deletions cut 1 base from V and 0 bases from J, with 15 bases between. DNA for the CDR3: TGCAGTGCTAGAGCAGGCTACACGACAACTAACTATGGCTACACCTTC. It yields the protein CSARAGYTTTNYGYTF.

V and J are TRBV13 and TRBJ2-2; 8 nucleotides line up with TRBD2. The V gene's germline CDR1 is PRHDT and CDR2 FYEKMQ (reference sequence). CDR3 size: 15 residues. The V segment lost 0 bases and the J segment 4 bases; nucleotides outside the gene matches: 1. The CDR3, as DNA: TGTGCCAGCAGCTTAGGACTAGCGGTCACCGGGGAGCTGTTTTTT. Its translation is CASSLGLAVTGELFF.

This clonotype was counted many times. The chain links TRBV29-1 to TRBJ1-2; tentatively, D is TRBD1 (6 bases). The ends were cut back, 0 bases at V and 4 bases at J, with 12 bases in the middle. Germline CDR1 and CDR2: SQVTM and ANQGSEA. This CDR3 region has 14 residues. CDR3 sequence: CSVEDGRGVYGYTF. The CDR3 nucleotides are TGCAGCGTTGAAGACGGCAGGGGAGTCTATGGCTACACCTTC.

V and J are TRBV5-1 and TRBJ2-7; D perhaps matches TRBD1 (5 bases). Looked up from germline, CDR1 is SGHRS and CDR2 is YFSETQ. This CDR3 spans 14 amino acids. The V and J ends lost 0 bases and 2 bases respectively, with 9 bases between them. The CDR3 region has the DNA TGCGCCAGCAGCTTGGCCGACAGCACCTACGAGCAGTACTTC. Its protein product is CASSLADSTYEQYF.

This clonotype was counted many times. The chain is built from TRBV20-1 and TRBJ1-1; tentative D call: TRBD1 (5 bases). V was shortened by 5 bases and J by 1 base, with 11 bases between the two germline ends. The CDR3 sequence is 13 residues long. Germline CDR1 is DFQATT and CDR2 is SNEGSKA (reference sequence). The CDR3 DNA reads TGCAGTGCTGGGGCCCGGGAGAACACTGAAGCTTTCTTT. Residues: CSAGARENTEAFF.

The sample holds one count of this clonotype. The chain has TRBV27 and TRBJ2-7; the D gene is possibly TRBD1 (5 bases). Deletions cut 3 bases from V and 7 bases from J, with 10 bases between. The germline CDR1 and CDR2 sequences are MNHEY and SMNVEV (reference sequence). The CDR3 is made up of 12 amino acids. CDR3 amino acids: CASSFPSGEQYF. The CDR3 DNA reads as TGTGCCAGCAGTTTCCCCTCAGGGGAGCAGTACTTC.

In this sample, this clonotype is medium-sized. The chain couples TRBV10-1 to TRBJ2-7; D call uncertain. The CDR3 loop spans 9 amino acids. V was pared by 7 bases and J by 11 bases, with 9 bases between. CDR1 is WNHNN, CDR2 SYGVQD, per germline (reference sequence). For the CDR3, the DNA is TGCGCCAGCAATCACTCGAAGTACTTC. Its protein is CASNHSKYF.

This clonotype was picked up a small number of times. The rearrangement joins TRBV29-1 to TRBJ1-5; the D is unclear. Germline values: CDR1 SQVTM, CDR2 ANQGSEA. The CDR3 sequence is 11 residues long. The DNA of the CDR3 is TGCACCCCCGAAAATGTCGGGCGCCAGCATTTT. Protein product: CTPENVGRQHF.

This clonotype was picked up a small number of times. The chain combines TRBV7-3 with TRBJ2-3; TRBD1 or TRBD2 may be the D gene (5 bases each). The CDR3 has 15 amino acids. Per the germline V gene, CDR1 is SGHTA and CDR2 is FQGTGA. Deletions cut 3 bases from V and 0 bases from J, with 10 bases between. CDR3 protein: CASSLGVGSTDTQYF. The CDR3 DNA follows: TGTGCCAGCAGCTTGGGGGTGGGAAGCACAGATACGCAGTATTTT.

The chain carries TRBV7-2 and TRBJ2-3, with 11 bases identical to TRBD2. The CDR3 contains 16 residues. Germline trimming cut 5 bases from V and 1 base from J; bases unmatched to any gene: 5. Germline CDR1 and CDR2: SGHTA and FQGNSA. CDR3 nucleotide sequence: TGTGCCAGCAGCCCCCAGACTAGCGGGGGCACAGATACGCAGTATTTT. Its protein product is CASSPQTSGGTDTQYF.

This sequence joins TRBV5-4 and TRBJ2-2; unclear D gene. Trimming shortened V by 1 base and J by 5 bases, and 12 bases separated the two germline ends. From germline, CDR1 is SGHNT and CDR2 YYREEE (reference sequence). CDR3 length: 15 residues. The CDR3 sequence: CASSLTNLMTGELFF. The CDR3 coding sequence is TGTGCCAGCAGCTTGACGAATTTGATGACCGGGGAGCTGTTTTTT. Together with reference TRBV5-4 and TRBJ2-2, the CDR3 gives the full variable domain: ETGVTQSPTHLIKTRGQQVTLRCSSQSGHNTVSWYQQALGQGPQFIFQYYREEENGRGNFPPRFSGLQFPNYSSELNVNALELDDSALYLCASSLTNLMTGELFFGEGSRLTVL.

This clonotype was recorded at least ten times. The chain carries TRBV7-3 and TRBJ2-1; perhaps TRBD2 as D (5 bases). V dropped 3 bases and J dropped 3 bases, with 15 bases sitting between them. CDR3 length equals 16 residues. Germline loops: CDR1 SGHTA, CDR2 FQGTGA. The CDR3 loop is CASSLSPSEGYNEQFF. CDR3 in DNA: TGTGCCAGCAGCTTGTCCCCTAGTGAGGGCTACAATGAGCAGTTCTTC.

The V gene is TRBV5-1, the J gene TRBJ2-1, with TRBD2 matching over 8 bases. CDR1 is SGHRS and CDR2 is YFSETQ in the germline V gene. The length of the CDR3 is 17 residues. V shed 4 bases and J 5 bases; nucleotides not matched to a gene: 14. The CDR3 protein is CASSPTSIGTSHNEQFF. The CDR3 DNA follows: TGCGCCAGCAGCCCCACGAGCATAGGGACTAGTCACAATGAGCAGTTCTTC.

In this sample, this clonotype turned up a few times. The rearrangement uses TRBV6-2 or TRBV6-3 and TRBJ1-6; D unclear. The CDR3 has 15 amino acids. V was trimmed by 5 bases and J by 9 bases, leaving 17 bases between them. Germline assignment: CDR1 MNHEY and CDR2 SVGEGT. DNA of the CDR3: TGTGCCAGCAGTCCGATAGGACCAGACCTTTCACCCCTCCACTTT. Translated: CASSPIGPDLSPLHF.

The gene calls are TRBV2 and TRBJ2-1, with D possibly being TRBD1 or TRBD2 (5 bases each). CDR1 and CDR2 (germline): SNHLY, FYNNEI. The CDR3 is made up of 12 amino acids. Trimming took 8 bases from V and 12 from J, leaving 17 bases between them. The CDR3 sequence is CASGLARQGQFF. CDR3 nucleotide sequence: TGTGCCAGCGGATTAGCGAGGCAGGGGCAGTTCTTC. The complete variable domain, with remaining parts taken from reference TRBV2 and TRBJ2-1, reads EPEVTQTPSHQVTQMGQEVILRCVPISNHLYFYWYRQILGQKVEFLVSFYNNEISEKSEIFDDQFSVERPDGSNFTLKIRSTKLEDSAMYFCASGLARQGQFFGPGTRLTVL.

This clonotype was observed many times. The CDR3 here is CASSSRVQETQYF. The DNA of the CDR3 is TGTGCCAGCAGCTCCAGGGTCCAAGAGACCCAGTACTTC. The V call is TRBV7-2, the J call TRBJ2-5, with D maybe TRBD1 (5 bases). V gave up 4 bases and J gave up 1 base, with 7 bases separating them. Germline CDR1 is SGHTA and CDR2 is FQGNSA. The CDR3 runs 13 residues. Supplemented by reference TRBV7-2 and TRBJ2-5, the full variable domain reads GAGVSQSPSNKVTEKGKDVELRCDPISGHTALYWYRQSLGQGLEFLIYFQGNSAPDKSGLPSDRFSAERTGGSVSTLTIQRTQQEDSAVYLCASSSRVQETQYFGPGTRLLVL.